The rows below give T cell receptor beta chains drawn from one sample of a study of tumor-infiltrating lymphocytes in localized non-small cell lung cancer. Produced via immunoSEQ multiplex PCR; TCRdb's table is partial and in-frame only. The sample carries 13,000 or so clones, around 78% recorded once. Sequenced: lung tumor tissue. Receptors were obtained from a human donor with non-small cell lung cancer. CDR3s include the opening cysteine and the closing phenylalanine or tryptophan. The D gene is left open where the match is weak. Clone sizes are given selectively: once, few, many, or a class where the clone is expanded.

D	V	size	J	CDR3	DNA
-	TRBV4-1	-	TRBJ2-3	CASSRLGTDTQYF	TGCGCCAGCAGCCGCCTCGGGACAGATACGCAGTATTTT
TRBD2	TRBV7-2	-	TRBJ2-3	CASSPSGGALDTQYF	TGTGCCAGCAGCCCCAGCGGGGGGGCATTAGATACGCAGTATTTT
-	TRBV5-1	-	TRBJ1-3	CASSLEQSSGNTIYF	TGCGCCAGCAGCTTGGAACAGAGCTCTGGAAACACCATATATTTT
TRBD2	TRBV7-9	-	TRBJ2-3	CASSSRSSGPADTQYF	TGTGCCAGCAGCTCCCGTTCTAGCGGTCCCGCAGATACGCAGTATTTT
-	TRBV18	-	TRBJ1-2	CASSAQGGDYGYTF	TGTGCCAGCTCTGCACAGGGAGGGGACTATGGCTACACCTTC
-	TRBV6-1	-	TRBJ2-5	CASNNVQETQYF	TGTGCCAGCAATAACGTCCAAGAGACCCAGTACTTC
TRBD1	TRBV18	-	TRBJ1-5	CASSGTGEGQPQHF	TGTGCCAGCTCAGGGACAGGGGAGGGCCAGCCCCAGCATTTT
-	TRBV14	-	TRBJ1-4	CASSRGEKLFF	TGTGCCAGCAGCCGGGGTGAAAAACTGTTTTTT
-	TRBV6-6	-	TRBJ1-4	CASTLDGSNEKLFF	TGTGCCAGCACTTTGGACGGCTCTAATGAAAAACTGTTTTTT
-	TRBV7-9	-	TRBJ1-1	CASSPDAPTDAFF	TGTGCCAGCAGCCCGGACGCACCCACGGACGCTTTCTTT
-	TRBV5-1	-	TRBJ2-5	CASSYRPGGVLETQYF	TGCGCCAGCAGCTATCGCCCGGGGGGCGTTCTAGAGACCCAGTACTTC
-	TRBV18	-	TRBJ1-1	CASSPNALSGPNEAFF	TGTGCCAGCTCACCAAACGCACTCTCAGGGCCCAATGAAGCTTTCTTT
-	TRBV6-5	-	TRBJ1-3	CASSNQGSGNTIYF	TGTGCCAGCAGTAATCAGGGATCTGGAAACACCATATATTTT
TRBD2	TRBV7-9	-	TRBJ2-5	CASSSVGRGQETQYF	TGTGCCAGCAGTAGCGTCGGGAGGGGCCAAGAGACCCAGTACTTC
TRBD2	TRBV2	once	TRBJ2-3	CASSEGLAGGPDTQYF	TGTGCCAGCAGTGAGGGGCTAGCGGGAGGCCCAGATACGCAGTATTTT
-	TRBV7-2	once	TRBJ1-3	CASSSTGNTIYF	TGTGCCAGCAGCTCGACAGGAAACACCATATATTTT
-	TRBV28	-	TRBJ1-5	CASSHQQAISNQPQHF	TGTGCCAGCAGTCACCAACAGGCGATTAGCAATCAGCCCCAGCATTTT
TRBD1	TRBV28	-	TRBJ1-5	CASSLTGPNQPQHF	TGTGCCAGCAGTCTGACAGGGCCCAATCAGCCCCAGCATTTT
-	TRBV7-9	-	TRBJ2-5	CASSLDNQETQYF	TGTGCCAGCAGCTTAGACAATCAAGAGACCCAGTACTTC
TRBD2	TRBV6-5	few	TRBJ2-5	CASSYQGGRAGETQYF	TGTGCCAGCAGTTACCAAGGCGGGAGGGCCGGGGAGACCCAGTACTTC
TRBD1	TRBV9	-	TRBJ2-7	CASSVATWNRGLEQYF	TGTGCCAGCAGCGTAGCTACCTGGAACAGGGGGCTCGAGCAGTACTTC
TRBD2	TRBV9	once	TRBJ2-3	CASSPELAGTDTQYF	TGTGCCAGCAGCCCAGAACTAGCGGGCACAGATACGCAGTATTTT
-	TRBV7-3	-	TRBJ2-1	CASSLTGPNYNEQFF	TGTGCCAGCAGCTTAACGGGCCCCAATTACAATGAGCAGTTCTTC
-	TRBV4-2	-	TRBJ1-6	CASSQEGGNSPLHF	TGTGCCAGCAGCCAAGAAGGGGGGAATTCACCCCTCCACTTT
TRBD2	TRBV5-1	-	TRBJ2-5	CASRLSGRGETQYF	TGCGCCAGCAGGTTGAGCGGGAGAGGTGAGACCCAGTACTTC
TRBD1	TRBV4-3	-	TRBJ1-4	CASSRDRGGDEKLFF	TGCGCCAGCAGCCGGGACAGGGGTGGGGATGAAAAACTGTTTTTT
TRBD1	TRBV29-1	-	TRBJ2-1	CSVASPDRAPMYTYNEQFF	TGCAGCGTTGCCTCCCCGGACAGGGCTCCGATGTACACCTACAATGAGCAGTTCTTC
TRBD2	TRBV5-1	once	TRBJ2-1	CASSYYSGDGGVF	TGCGCCAGCAGCTACTATTCAGGGGACGGGGGGGTCTTC
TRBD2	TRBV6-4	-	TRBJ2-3	CASSDSGRGSTDTQYF	TGTGCCAGCAGTGACTCTGGGCGGGGGAGCACAGATACGCAGTATTTT
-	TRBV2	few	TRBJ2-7	CASSFRQYEQYF	TGTGCCAGCAGTTTTCGACAGTACGAGCAGTACTTC
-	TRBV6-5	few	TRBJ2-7	CATQPPGYGSEQYF	TGTGCCACCCAGCCCCCGGGTTATGGGAGTGAGCAGTACTTC
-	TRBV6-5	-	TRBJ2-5	CASSFGKPGPETQYF	TGTGCCAGCAGCTTCGGGAAGCCAGGGCCAGAGACCCAGTACTTC
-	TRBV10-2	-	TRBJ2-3	CASLSAADTQYF	TGCGCCAGCCTCTCAGCGGCGGATACGCAGTATTTT